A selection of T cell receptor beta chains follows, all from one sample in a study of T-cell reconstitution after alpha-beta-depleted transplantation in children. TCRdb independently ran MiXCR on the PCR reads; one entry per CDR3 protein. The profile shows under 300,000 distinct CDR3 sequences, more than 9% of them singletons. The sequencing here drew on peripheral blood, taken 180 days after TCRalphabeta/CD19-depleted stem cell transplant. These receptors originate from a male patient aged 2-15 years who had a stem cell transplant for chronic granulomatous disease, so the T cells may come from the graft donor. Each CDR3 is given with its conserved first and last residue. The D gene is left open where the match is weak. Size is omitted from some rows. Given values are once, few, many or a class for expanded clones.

CASSERRAGAKETQYF,TGTGCCAGCAGTGAACGGCGAGCGGGAGCAAAAGAGACCCAGTACTTC,TRBV6-1,TRBJ2-5,many,TRBD2
CASSPRTGVETQYF,TGTGCCAGCAGCCCCCGGACAGGGGTAGAGACCCAGTACTTC,TRBV7-9,TRBJ2-5,many,TRBD1
CASSLGQDF,TGTGCCAGCAGTTTAGGGCAGGACTTC,TRBV28,TRBJ2-7,many,.
CASSLASTSTSTDTQYF,TGTGCCAGCAGCTTGGCCTCTACTAGCACTAGCACAGATACGCAGTATTTT,TRBV5-6,TRBJ2-3,many,.
CASSPISTDTQYF,TGTGCCAGCAGTCCAATTTCCACAGATACGCAGTATTTT,TRBV11-2,TRBJ2-3,many,.
CASSIRLAGKDNEQYF,TGTGCCAGCAGCATTAGGTTGGCAGGGAAGGACAACGAGCAGTACTTC,TRBV7-9,TRBJ2-7,.,.
CAWRAGTFEAFF,TGTGCCTGGAGGGCCGGGACATTTGAAGCTTTCTTT,TRBV30,TRBJ1-1,many,.
CASRDSHNSPLHF,TGTGCCAGCAGGGATAGTCATAATTCACCCCTCCACTTT,TRBV6-1,TRBJ1-6,many,.
CASSQDKDRGSWDTQYF,TGCGCCAGCAGCCAAGATAAGGACAGGGGGTCTTGGGATACGCAGTATTTT,TRBV4-3,TRBJ2-3,many,TRBD1
CAISDGPEPQHF,TGTGCCATCAGTGACGGACCGGAGCCCCAGCATTTT,TRBV10-3,TRBJ1-5,many,.
CASSQERGRVETQYF,TGCGCCAGCAGCCAAGAAAGGGGCAGGGTCGAGACCCAGTACTTC,TRBV4-1,TRBJ2-5,many,.
CASSSLDRGQHYEQYF,TGTGCCAGCAGCTCCCTGGACCGGGGACAGCACTACGAGCAGTACTTC,TRBV5-6,TRBJ2-7,many,TRBD1